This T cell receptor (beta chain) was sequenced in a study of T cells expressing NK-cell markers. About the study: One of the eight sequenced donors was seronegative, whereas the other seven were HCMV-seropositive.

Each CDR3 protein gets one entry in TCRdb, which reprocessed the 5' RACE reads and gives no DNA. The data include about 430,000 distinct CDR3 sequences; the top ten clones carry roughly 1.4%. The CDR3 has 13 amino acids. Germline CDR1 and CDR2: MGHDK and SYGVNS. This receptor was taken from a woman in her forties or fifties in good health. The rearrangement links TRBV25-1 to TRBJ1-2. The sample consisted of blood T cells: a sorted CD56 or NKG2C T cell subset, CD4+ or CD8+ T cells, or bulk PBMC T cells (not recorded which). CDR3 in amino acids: CASSEMELYGYTF.